This entry features one TCR beta chain sequence. Using immunoSEQ multiplex PCR, the repertoire was profiled, and TCRdb retains in-frame clones only, with some absent. The repertoire holds 290,000 or so clones, with roughly 80% as singletons. The sample is drawn from a study of blood T cell repertoires in COVID-19. The ends lost 4 bases at V and 4 bases at J; junction bases unmatched: 14. The CDR3 loop spans 19 amino acids. The V gene's germline CDR1 is SGHAT and CDR2 FQNNGV. This TCR came from a man aged 40-49 years who had been exposed to COVID-19. Sequencing input: PBMCs or T cells enriched from blood (not recorded which). V and J are TRBV11-2 and TRBJ2-2; 11 bases are a match to TRBD2. The CDR3 protein is CASSSPQSLAGVRTGELFF. The CDR3 DNA is TGTGCCAGCAGCTCCCCCCAGTCACTAGCGGGAGTTCGCACCGGGGAGCTGTTTTTT.